This T cell receptor beta chain was found in a study of cytomegalovirus exposure and HLA in healthy donors. Trimming pared 4 bases from V and 3 bases from J, leaving 10 bases between. CDR3 length equals 14 residues. Per the germline V gene, CDR1 is MGHRA and CDR2 is YSYEKL. The study ran its PCR with 60 Vbeta and 13 Jbeta primers. Method: immunoSEQ multiplex PCR; TCRdb's copy keeps in-frame clones and lacks some. Here the sample spans around 150,000 clones, 66% being singletons. The V and J genes are TRBV4-1 and TRBJ2-1, with D perhaps matching TRBD1 (5 bases). This sequence was found in a human donor in good health. The sample comprised PBMCs. CDR3 region: CASSPSQGYNEQFF. The DNA for the CDR3 is TGCGCCAGCAGCCCCAGTCAGGGCTACAATGAGCAGTTCTTC.